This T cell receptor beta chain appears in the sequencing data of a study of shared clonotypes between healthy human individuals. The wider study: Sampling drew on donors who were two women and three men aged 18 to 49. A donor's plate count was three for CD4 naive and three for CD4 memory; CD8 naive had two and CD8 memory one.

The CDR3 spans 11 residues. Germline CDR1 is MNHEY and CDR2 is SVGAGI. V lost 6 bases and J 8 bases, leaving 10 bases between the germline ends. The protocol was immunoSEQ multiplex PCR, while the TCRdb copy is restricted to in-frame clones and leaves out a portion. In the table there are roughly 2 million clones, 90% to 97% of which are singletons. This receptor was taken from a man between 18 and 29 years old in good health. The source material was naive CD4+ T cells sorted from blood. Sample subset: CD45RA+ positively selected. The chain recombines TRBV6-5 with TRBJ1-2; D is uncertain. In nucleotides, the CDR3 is TGTGCCAGCAGCCGGGAATGGGGCTACACCTTC. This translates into CASSREWGYTF.